This TCR beta chain came from a study of blood T cell repertoires in COVID-19. Looking at the study overall: Acute-phase and convalescent COVID-19 samples originated in the United States, Italy and Spain. Sources were T cells, B-cell-depleted T cells, or PBMCs; the material itself was cDNA or gDNA.

V shed 0 bases and J shed 7 bases, with 10 bases lying between them. There are 14 residues in the CDR3. Germline V gives CDR1 SGHVS, CDR2 FQNEAQ. The data were produced by immunoSEQ multiplex PCR, yet TCRdb's version contains in-frame clones alone and is incomplete. The sample carries some 250,000 clones, 86% recorded once. Sequenced material: peripheral blood. The chain employs TRBV7-8 and TRBJ2-1; a possible D gene is TRBD1 (6 bases). This receptor was identified in a woman between 25 and 40 years old with COVID-19, enrolled during active disease. The CDR3 coding sequence is TGTGCCAGCAGCTTAGCAGGGGGTCTTAATGAGCAGTTCTTC. Translating gives CASSLAGGLNEQFF.